The rows below give T cell receptor beta chains drawn from one sample of a study of PD-1 blockade in classical Hodgkin lymphoma. Profiled with immunoSEQ multiplex PCR; TCRdb holds only in-frame clones, not every one. The sample shows about 30,000 clones, about 88% of them seen only once. The material sequenced was CD4+ T cells from blood. All receptors come from a human donor with classical Hodgkin lymphoma. Both conserved end residues are part of each CDR3. The D gene is left open where the match is weak. Size is omitted from some rows. Given values are once, few, many or a class for expanded clones.

>NA|TRBV9|TRBJ2-6|NA
TGTGCCAGCAGCGTAGCTGGAGGGACTGGGGCCAACGTCCTGACTTTC
CASSVAGGTGANVLTF
>NA|TRBV5-1|TRBJ2-2|NA
TGCGCCAGCAGCTTGATTGTCCGGGCGCGCACCGGGGAGCTGTTTTTT
CASSLIVRARTGELFF
>NA|TRBV7-9|TRBJ1-1|NA
TGTGCCAGCAGCCCATATCACGGGAACACTGAAGCTTTCTTT
CASSPYHGNTEAFF
>NA|TRBV7-2|TRBJ1-1|NA
TGTGCCAGCAGCCTAGCCGGGTTGCAGGAAGCTTTCTTT
CASSLAGLQEAFF
>NA|TRBV29-1|TRBJ2-3|NA
TGCAGCGTTGAACAGGGGGGGAGAGATACGCAGTATTTT
CSVEQGGRDTQYF
>NA|TRBV5-1|TRBJ1-1|NA
TGCGCCAGCAGCTTGACCGGGGACACTGAAGCTTTCTTT
CASSLTGDTEAFF
>NA|TRBV5-6|TRBJ2-1|NA
TGTGCCAGCAGCTTGGGGGGCACCATCTCCTACAATGAGCAGTTCTTC
CASSLGGTISYNEQFF
>NA|TRBV7-9|TRBJ1-2|TRBD1
TGTGCCAGCAGCTTGGGACAGGGCTTAGATGGCTACACCTTC
CASSLGQGLDGYTF
>NA|TRBV30|TRBJ1-4|NA
TGTGCCTGGAGTGTCACCGGCCCCACAGGCCGTAATGAAAAACTGTTTTTT
CAWSVTGPTGRNEKLFF
>NA|TRBV30|TRBJ1-1|NA
TGTGCCTGGAGGCGGCTTGCCACTGAAGCTTTCTTT
CAWRRLATEAFF
>few|TRBV28|TRBJ1-3|TRBD1
TGTGCCAGCAGTCATTCGGGACAGGGTGGAAACACCATATATTTT
CASSHSGQGGNTIYF
>once|TRBV19|TRBJ2-2|TRBD2
TGTGCCAGTAGACTAGCGGGCTCGAACACCGGGGAGCTGTTTTTT
CASRLAGSNTGELFF
>NA|TRBV19|TRBJ1-1|TRBD1
TGTGCCAGTAGTATAGCTCCAGGGGGGACTGAAGCTTTCTTT
CASSIAPGGTEAFF
>NA|TRBV28|TRBJ1-1|TRBD1
TGTGCCAGCAGTTTAGCTACGGGACAGGAGGATGCTTTCTTT
CASSLATGQEDAFF
>NA|TRBV7-2|TRBJ2-3|TRBD2
TGTGCCAGCAGCTTGGGGACTAGAACTACAGATACGCAGTATTTT
CASSLGTRTTDTQYF
>NA|TRBV11-2|TRBJ2-7|NA
TGTGCCAGCAGCTTAGTGGACGAGCAGTACTTC
CASSLVDEQYF
>NA|TRBV29-1|TRBJ1-2|NA
TGCAGCGCCGAGACAGCGCTCTATGGCTACACCTTC
CSAETALYGYTF
>NA|TRBV28|TRBJ2-7|TRBD1
TGTGCCAGCACCCGGACAGGGCGTTCCTACGAGCAGTACTTC
CASTRTGRSYEQYF
>once|TRBV7-2|TRBJ2-6|TRBD2
TGTGCCAGCAGCTTGAGCGGCGGGGGCTCTGGGGCCAACGTCCTGACTTTC
CASSLSGGGSGANVLTF